A selection of T cell receptor beta chains follows, all from one sample in a study of control samples from healthy donors and cancer patients. Clones were read by immunoSEQ multiplex PCR, and TCRdb kept only the in-frame ones, dropping some. Among 350,000 to 450,000 clones listed, 90% were seen once. Specimen: PBMCs. Receptors originate from a middle-aged man with head and neck cancer. The conserved cysteine and the conserved F or W are not part of the CDR3 here.

>TRBV5-1|TRBJ2-2
ASSPELTGELF
>TRBV4-3|TRBJ1-1
ASSQDEQGANTEAF
>TRBV18|TRBJ2-3
ASSLSAAGRRGTDTQY
>TRBV28|TRBJ1-5
ASAPMGDGGRYSNQPQH
>TRBV27|TRBJ2-7
ASRSWALSGNSYEQY
>TRBV2|TRBJ1-5
ASSLDTNSNQPQH
>TRBV6-5|TRBJ2-7
ASMGDRRNEQY
>TRBV7-9|TRBJ2-3
ASRPGQGLTDTQY
>TRBV27|TRBJ1-1
ASSLSPGYEAF
>TRBV12-5|TRBJ2-6
ASGSGAGTSGANVLT
>TRBV6-5|TRBJ2-7
ASKGVYEQY
>TRBV28|TRBJ2-7
ASHAGGLYEQY
>TRBV3-1/TRBV3-2|TRBJ2-3
ASSQDQIDIPQY
>TRBV27|TRBJ1-1
ASSRGGMNTEAF
>TRBV7-9|TRBJ2-3
ASSLMGQGATDTQY
>TRBV20-1|TRBJ1-1
SASKRTEAF
>TRBV11-2|TRBJ2-1
ASSLVQGRGSSYNEQF
>TRBV21-1|TRBJ1-2
ASSKDRGYGYT
>TRBV9|TRBJ2-7
ASSVAGANSYEQY
>TRBV7-2|TRBJ2-3
ASTTGGGTDTQY
>TRBV14|TRBJ2-1
ASGLAGGWYNEQF
>TRBV9|TRBJ1-4
ASSAADRGLNEKLF